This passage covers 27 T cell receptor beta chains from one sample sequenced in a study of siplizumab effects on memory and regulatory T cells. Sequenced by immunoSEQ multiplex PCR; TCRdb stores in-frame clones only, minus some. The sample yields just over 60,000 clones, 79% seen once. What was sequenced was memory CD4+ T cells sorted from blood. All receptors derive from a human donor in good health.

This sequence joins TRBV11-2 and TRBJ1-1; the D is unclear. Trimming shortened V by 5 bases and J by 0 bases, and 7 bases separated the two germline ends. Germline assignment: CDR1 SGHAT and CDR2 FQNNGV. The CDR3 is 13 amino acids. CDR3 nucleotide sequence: TGTGCCAGCAGCCGCGAGATGAACACTGAAGCTTTCTTT. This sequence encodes CASSREMNTEAFF.

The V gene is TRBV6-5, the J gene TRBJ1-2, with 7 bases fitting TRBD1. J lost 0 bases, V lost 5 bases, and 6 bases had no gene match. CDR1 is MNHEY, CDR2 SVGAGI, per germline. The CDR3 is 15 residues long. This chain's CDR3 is CASSARDSANYGYTF. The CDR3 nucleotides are TGTGCCAGCAGTGCCCGGGACAGCGCTAACTATGGCTACACCTTC.

CDR3 bases: TGCGCCAGCAGCCGCACAGGGTACGGGGACACCGGGGAGCTGTTTTTT. Its protein is CASSRTGYGDTGELFF. The V call is TRBV5-1, the J call TRBJ2-2; D is possibly TRBD1 (6 bases). From germline, CDR1 is SGHRS and CDR2 YFSETQ. Trimming took off 4 bases at V and 3 bases at J, with 16 bases between the two ends. The CDR3 consists of 16 residues.

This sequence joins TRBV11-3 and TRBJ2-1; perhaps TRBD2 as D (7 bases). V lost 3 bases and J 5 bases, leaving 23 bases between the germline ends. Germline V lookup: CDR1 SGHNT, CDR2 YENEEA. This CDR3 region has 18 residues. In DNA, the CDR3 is TGTGCCAGCAGCTTGGGGAGGGCAGCGGCGGGGGCTAACAATGAGCAGTTCTTC. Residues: CASSLGRAAAGANNEQFF.

CDR3 sequence (DNA): TGTGCCAGCAGACCGGACAGGGGGCCTGGAAACACCATATATTTT. Protein product: CASRPDRGPGNTIYF. J is TRBJ1-3 and V is TRBV7-9; 11 bases line up with TRBD1. The CDR3 totals 15 residues. Germline V CDR1 and CDR2: SEHNR, FQNEAQ (reference sequence). Trimming took 6 bases from V and 2 from J; bases not matched to a gene: 3.

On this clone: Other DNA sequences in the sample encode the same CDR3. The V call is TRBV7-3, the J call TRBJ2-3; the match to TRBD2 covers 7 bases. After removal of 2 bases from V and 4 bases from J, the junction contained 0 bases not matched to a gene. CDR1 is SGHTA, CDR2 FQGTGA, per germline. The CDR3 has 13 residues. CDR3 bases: TGTGCCAGCAGCTTAGCGGGGGCAGATACGCAGTATTTT. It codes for CASSLAGADTQYF.

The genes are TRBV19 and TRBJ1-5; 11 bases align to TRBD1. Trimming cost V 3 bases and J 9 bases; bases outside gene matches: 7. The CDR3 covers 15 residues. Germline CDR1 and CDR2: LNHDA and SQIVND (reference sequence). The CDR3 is CASSIPGTGGRPQHF. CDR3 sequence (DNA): TGTGCCAGTAGTATCCCCGGGACAGGGGGACGGCCCCAGCATTTT. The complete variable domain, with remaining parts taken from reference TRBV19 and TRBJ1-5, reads DGGITQSPKYLFRKEGQNVTLSCEQNLNHDAMYWYRQDPGQGLRLIYYSQIVNDFQKGDIAEGYSVSREKKESFPLTVTSAQKNPTAFYLCASSIPGTGGRPQHFGDGTRLSIL.

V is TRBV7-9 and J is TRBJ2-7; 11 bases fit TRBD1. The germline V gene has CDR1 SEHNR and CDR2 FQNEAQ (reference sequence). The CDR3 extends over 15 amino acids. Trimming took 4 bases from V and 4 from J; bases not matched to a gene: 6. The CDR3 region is CASSSQDRGQYEQYF. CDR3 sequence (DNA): TGTGCCAGCAGCTCCCAGGACAGGGGGCAATACGAGCAGTACTTC.

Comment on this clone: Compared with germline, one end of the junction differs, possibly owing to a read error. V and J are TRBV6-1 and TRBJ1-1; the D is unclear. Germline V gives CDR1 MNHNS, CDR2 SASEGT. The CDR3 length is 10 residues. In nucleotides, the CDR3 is TGTGCCAGCGGTGACATACAGGCTTTCTTT. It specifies CASGDIQAFF.

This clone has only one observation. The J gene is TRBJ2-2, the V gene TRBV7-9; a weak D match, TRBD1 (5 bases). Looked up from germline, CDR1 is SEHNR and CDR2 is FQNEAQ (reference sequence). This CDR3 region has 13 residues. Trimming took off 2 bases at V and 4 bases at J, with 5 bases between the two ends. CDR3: CASSLQGTGELFF. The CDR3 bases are TGTGCCAGCAGCTTACAGGGCACCGGGGAGCTGTTTTTT.

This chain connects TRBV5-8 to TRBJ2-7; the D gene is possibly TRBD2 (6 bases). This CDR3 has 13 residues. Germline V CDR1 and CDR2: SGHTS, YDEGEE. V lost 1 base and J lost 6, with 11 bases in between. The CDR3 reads CASSLPGAPEQYF. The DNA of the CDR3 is TGTGCCAGCAGCTTGCCGGGAGCGCCCGAGCAGTACTTC.

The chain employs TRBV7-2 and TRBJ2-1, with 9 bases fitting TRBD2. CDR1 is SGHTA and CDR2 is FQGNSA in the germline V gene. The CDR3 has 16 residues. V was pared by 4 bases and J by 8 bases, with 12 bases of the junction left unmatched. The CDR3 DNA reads TGTGCCAGCAGCTCCTTTCGCGGGGGGGCCCCCGATGAGCAGTTCTTC. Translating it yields CASSSFRGGAPDEQFF.

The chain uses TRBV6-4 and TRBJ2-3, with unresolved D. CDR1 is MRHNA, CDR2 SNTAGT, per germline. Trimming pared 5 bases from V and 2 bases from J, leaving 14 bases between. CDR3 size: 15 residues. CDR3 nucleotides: TGTGCCAGCAGTCGCCTGGGCGGAAACACAGATACGCAGTATTTT. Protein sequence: CASSRLGGNTDTQYF.

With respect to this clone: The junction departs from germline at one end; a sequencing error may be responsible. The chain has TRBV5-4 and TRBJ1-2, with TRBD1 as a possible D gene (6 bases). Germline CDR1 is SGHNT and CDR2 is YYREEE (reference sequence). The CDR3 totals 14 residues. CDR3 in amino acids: CASSPVGANYGYTF. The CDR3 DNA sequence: TGTGCCAGCAGCCCCGTGGGGGCTAATTATGGCTACACCTTC.

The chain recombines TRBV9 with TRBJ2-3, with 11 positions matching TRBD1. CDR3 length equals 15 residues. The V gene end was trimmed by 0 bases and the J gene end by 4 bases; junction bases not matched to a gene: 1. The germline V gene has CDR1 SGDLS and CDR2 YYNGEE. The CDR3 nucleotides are TGTGCCAGCAGCGTAGAGGGACAGGGGGCAGATACGCAGTATTTT. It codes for CASSVEGQGADTQYF. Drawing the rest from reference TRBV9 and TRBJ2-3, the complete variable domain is DSGVTQTPKHLITATGQRVTLRCSPRSGDLSVYWYQQSLDQGLQFLIQYYNGEERAKGNILERFSAQQFPDLHSELNLSSLELGDSALYFCASSVEGQGADTQYFGPGTRLTVL.

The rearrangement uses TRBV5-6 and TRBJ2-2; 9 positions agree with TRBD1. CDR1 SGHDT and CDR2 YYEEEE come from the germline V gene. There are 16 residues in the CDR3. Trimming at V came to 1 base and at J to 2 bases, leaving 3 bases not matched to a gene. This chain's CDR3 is CASSLWTGDNTGELFF. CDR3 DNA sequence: TGTGCCAGCAGCTTGTGGACAGGGGACAACACCGGGGAGCTGTTTTTT. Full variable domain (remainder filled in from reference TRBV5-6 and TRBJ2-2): DAGVTQSPTHLIKTRGQQVTLRCSPKSGHDTVSWYQQALGQGPQFIFQYYEEEERQRGNFPDRFSGHQFPNYSSELNVNALLLGDSALYLCASSLWTGDNTGELFFGEGSRLTVL.

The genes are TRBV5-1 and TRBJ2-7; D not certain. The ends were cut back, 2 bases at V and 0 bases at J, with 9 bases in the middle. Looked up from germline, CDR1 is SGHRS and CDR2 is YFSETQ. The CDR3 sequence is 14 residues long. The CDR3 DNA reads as TGCGCCAGCAGCTTTTCCCAGGTCTCCTACGAGCAGTACTTC. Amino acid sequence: CASSFSQVSYEQYF.

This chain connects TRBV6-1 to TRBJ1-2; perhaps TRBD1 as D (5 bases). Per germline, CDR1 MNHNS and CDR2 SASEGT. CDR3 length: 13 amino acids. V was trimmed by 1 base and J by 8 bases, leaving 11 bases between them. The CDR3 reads CASSEVGEGGYTF. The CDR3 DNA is TGTGCCAGCAGTGAAGTGGGGGAGGGGGGCTACACCTTC.

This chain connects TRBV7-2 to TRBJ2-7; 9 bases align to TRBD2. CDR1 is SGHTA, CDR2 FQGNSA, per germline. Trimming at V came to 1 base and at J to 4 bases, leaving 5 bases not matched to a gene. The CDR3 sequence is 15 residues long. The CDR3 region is CASSLDLAGLYEQYF. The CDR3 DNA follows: TGTGCCAGCAGCTTAGATCTAGCGGGGTTGTACGAGCAGTACTTC.

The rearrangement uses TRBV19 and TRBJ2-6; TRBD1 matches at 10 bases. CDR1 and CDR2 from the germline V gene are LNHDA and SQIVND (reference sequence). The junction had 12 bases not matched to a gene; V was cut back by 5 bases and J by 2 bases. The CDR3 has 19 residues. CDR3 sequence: CASSLFHGTGVAGANVLTF. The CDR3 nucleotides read TGTGCCAGTAGTTTATTCCACGGGACAGGGGTTGCTGGGGCCAACGTCCTGACTTTC. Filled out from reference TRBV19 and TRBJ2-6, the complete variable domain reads DGGITQSPKYLFRKEGQNVTLSCEQNLNHDAMYWYRQDPGQGLRLIYYSQIVNDFQKGDIAEGYSVSREKKESFPLTVTSAQKNPTAFYLCASSLFHGTGVAGANVLTFGAGSRLTVL.

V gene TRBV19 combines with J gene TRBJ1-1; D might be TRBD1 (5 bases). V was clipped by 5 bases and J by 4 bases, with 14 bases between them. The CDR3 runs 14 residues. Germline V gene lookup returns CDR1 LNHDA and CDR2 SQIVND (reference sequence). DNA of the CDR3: TGTGCCAGTAGTGAAACGACAGAGGCCACTGAAGCTTTCTTT. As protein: CASSETTEATEAFF.

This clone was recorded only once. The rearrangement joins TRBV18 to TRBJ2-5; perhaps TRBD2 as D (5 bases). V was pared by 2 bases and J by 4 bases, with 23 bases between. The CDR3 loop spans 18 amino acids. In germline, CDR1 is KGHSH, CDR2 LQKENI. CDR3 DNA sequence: TGTGCCAGCTCACCAATACCACCTCTTCGGGAAAGAGCAGAGACCCAGTACTTC. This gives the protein CASSPIPPLRERAETQYF.

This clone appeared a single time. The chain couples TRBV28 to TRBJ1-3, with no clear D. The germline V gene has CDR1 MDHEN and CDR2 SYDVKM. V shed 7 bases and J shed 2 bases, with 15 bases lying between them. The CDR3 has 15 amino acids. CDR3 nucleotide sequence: TGTGCCAGCAACCCAAACAGTTTTACTGGAAACACCATATATTTT. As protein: CASNPNSFTGNTIYF.

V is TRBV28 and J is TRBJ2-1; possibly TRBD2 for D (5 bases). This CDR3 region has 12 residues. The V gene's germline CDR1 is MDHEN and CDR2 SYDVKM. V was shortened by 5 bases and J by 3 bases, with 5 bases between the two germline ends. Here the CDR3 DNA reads TGTGCCAGCAGTGGACTCTACAATGAGCAGTTCTTC. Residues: CASSGLYNEQFF.

CDR3: CASSEPVILAGGDTQYF. In nucleotides, the CDR3 is TGTGCCAGCAGTGAACCAGTGATACTAGCGGGAGGAGATACGCAGTATTTT. The J gene is TRBJ2-3, the V gene TRBV6-1; 12 positions agree with TRBD2. Trimming took 2 bases from V and 5 from J; bases not matched to a gene: 8. The germline V gene has CDR1 MNHNS and CDR2 SASEGT. The CDR3 runs to 17 residues.

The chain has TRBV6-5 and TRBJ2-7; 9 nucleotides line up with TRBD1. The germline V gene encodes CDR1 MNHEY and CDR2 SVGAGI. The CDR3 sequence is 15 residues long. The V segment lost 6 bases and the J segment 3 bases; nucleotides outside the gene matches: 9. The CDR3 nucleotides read TGTGCCAGCAGCCCACAGGGGGCCCTTGTCTACGAGCAGTACTTC. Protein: CASSPQGALVYEQYF.

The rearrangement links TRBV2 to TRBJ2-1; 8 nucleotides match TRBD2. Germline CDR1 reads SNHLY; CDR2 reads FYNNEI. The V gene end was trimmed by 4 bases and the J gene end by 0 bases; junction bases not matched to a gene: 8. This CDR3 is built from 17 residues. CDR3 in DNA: TGTGCCAGCAGTGCCTTGGCTAGCGGGCCCTCCTACAATGAGCAGTTCTTC. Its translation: CASSALASGPSYNEQFF.